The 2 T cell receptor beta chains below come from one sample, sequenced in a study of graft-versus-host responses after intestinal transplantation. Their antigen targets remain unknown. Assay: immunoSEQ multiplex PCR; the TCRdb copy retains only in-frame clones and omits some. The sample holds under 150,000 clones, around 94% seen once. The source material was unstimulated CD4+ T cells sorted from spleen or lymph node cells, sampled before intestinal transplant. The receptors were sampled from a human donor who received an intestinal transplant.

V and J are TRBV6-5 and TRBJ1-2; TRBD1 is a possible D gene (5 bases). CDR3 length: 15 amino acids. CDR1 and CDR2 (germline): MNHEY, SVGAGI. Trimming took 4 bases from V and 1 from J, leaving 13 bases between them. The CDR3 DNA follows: TGTGCCAGCAGTTCATGGGACCGCCGTAACTATGGCTACACCTTC. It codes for CASSSWDRRNYGYTF.

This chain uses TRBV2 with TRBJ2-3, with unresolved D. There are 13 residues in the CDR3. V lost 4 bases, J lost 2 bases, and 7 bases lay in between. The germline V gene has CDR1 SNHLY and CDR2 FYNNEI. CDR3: CASSGSTTDTQYF. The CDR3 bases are TGTGCCAGCAGTGGGTCGACCACAGATACGCAGTATTTT.